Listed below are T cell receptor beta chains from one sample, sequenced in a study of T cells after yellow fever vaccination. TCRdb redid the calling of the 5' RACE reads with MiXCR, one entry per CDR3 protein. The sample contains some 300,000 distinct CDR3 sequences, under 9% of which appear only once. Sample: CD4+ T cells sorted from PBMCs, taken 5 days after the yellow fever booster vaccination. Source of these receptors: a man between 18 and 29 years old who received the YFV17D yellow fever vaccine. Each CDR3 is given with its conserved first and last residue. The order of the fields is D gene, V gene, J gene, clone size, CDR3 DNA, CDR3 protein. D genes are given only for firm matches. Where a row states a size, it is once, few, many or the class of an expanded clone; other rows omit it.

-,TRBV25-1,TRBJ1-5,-,TGTGCCAGCAGTGCCCATCATAGCAATCAGCCCCAGCATTTT,CASSAHHSNQPQHF
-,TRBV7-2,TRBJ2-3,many,TGTGCCAGCAGCTCAACAGGGATCACAGATACGCAGTATTTT,CASSSTGITDTQYF
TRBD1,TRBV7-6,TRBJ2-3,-,TGTGCCAGCAGCTTAGGGACAGGGAATGTAGATACGCAGTATTTT,CASSLGTGNVDTQYF
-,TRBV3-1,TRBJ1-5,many,TGTGCCAGTAGTCTCCGAGGGGGACATCAGCCCCAGCATTTT,CASSLRGGHQPQHF
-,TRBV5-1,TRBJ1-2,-,TGCGCCAGCAGCTTGGACCTGGCCGCTAACTATGGCTACACCTTC,CASSLDLAANYGYTF
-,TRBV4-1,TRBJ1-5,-,TGCGCCAGCCGTAGGGTGGGCACGGGTCAGCCCCAGCATTTT,CASRRVGTGQPQHF
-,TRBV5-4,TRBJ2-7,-,TGTGCCAGCAGCTTGGCCAAGACCTACGAGCAGTACTTC,CASSLAKTYEQYF
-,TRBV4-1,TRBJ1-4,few,TGCGCCAGCAGCCAAGATGTAGGGCGTAATGAAAAACTGTTTTTT,CASSQDVGRNEKLFF
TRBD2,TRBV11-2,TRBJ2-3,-,TGTGCCAGCAGGGATGGGACTAGCGGGAAGGATACGCAGTATTTT,CASRDGTSGKDTQYF
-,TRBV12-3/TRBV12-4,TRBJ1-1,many,TGTGCCAGCAGCCCGAGGGAGGGGATCACTGAAGCTTTCTTT,CASSPREGITEAFF
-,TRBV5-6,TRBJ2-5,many,TGTGCCAGCAGCTTGGTCGGCCAACAGACCCAGTACTTC,CASSLVGQQTQYF
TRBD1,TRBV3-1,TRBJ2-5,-,TGTGCCAGCAGCCAAGGGACAGGGATGCCCCAAGAGACCCAGTACTTC,CASSQGTGMPQETQYF
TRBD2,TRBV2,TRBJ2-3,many,TGTGCCAGCAGTCAGCGGGGGGCCTCACTGGATACGCAGTATTTT,CASSQRGASLDTQYF
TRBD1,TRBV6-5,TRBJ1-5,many,TGTGCCAGCAGCGGGGGGACAGCCGATAGCAATCAGCCCCAGCATTTT,CASSGGTADSNQPQHF
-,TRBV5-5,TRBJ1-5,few,TGTGCCAGCAGCCTCTCCGGAGGGCCAGGTCAGCCCCAGCATTTT,CASSLSGGPGQPQHF
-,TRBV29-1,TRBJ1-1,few,TGCAGCGTTGAAGAGCGGGGTCTCTCCACTGAAGCTTTCTTT,CSVEERGLSTEAFF
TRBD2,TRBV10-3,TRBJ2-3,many,TGTGCCATCACTCAGACTAGCCCGGGGACAGATACGCAGTATTTT,CAITQTSPGTDTQYF
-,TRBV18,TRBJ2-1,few,TGTGCCAGCTCACCACAGGACGGCTACAATGAGCAGTTCTTC,CASSPQDGYNEQFF
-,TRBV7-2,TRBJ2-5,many,TGCGCCAGCAGCCTAGGGGCCGGGGAGACCCAGTACTTC,CASSLGAGETQYF
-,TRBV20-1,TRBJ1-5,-,TGCAGTGCTAGTAGGGGGGCGATCAATCAGCCCCAGCATTTT,CSASRGAINQPQHF
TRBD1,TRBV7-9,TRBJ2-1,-,TGTGCCAGCAGCCCCCACAGATTTGCAGGGGGCGCGGACAATGAGCAGTTCTTC,CASSPHRFAGGADNEQFF
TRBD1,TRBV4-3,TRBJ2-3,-,TGCGCCAGCAGCCAAGAAAACAGGGGCTGGGCAGATACGCAGTATTTT,CASSQENRGWADTQYF
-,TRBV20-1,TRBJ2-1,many,TGCAGTGCTCCAAGGGTAGGGGACCCGCTTAGTGAGCAGTTCTTC,CSAPRVGDPLSEQFF
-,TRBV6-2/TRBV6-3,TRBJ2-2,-,TGTGCCAGCAGTTACTCAGGCAGGGGTTTGACCGGGGAGCTGTTTTTT,CASSYSGRGLTGELFF
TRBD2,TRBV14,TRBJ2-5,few,TGTGCCAGCAGCCAAGGGCGGGGGGGTGCGGAGACCCAGTACTTC,CASSQGRGGAETQYF
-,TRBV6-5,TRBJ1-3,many,TGTGCCAGCAGTTACACGGGGAAGGCTGGAAACACCATATATTTT,CASSYTGKAGNTIYF
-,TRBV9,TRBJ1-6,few,TGTGCCAGCAGCGCCAGGACTCTTAATTCACCCCTCCACTTT,CASSARTLNSPLHF
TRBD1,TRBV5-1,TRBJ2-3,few,TGCGCCAGCAGCAGATCCGGGACAGGGGTGACAGATACGCAGTATTTT,CASSRSGTGVTDTQYF
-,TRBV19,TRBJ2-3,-,TGTGCCAGTAGTATAAGGGTTCCCGGGACACACCACCCCGCGGGACATACGCAGTATTTT,CASSIRVPGTHHPAGHTQYF
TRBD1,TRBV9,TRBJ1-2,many,TGTGCCAGCAGCGTAGACCCACAGGGGCCTCGACCTGGCTACACCTTC,CASSVDPQGPRPGYTF
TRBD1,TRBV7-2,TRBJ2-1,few,TGTGCCAGCAGCTCAGCGACAGGGGCCGTTGAGCAGTTCTTC,CASSSATGAVEQFF
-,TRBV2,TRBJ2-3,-,TGTGCCAGCAGCTCCTCGGGGGGCGGGGGAGATACGCAGTATTTT,CASSSSGGGGDTQYF
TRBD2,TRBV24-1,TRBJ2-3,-,TGTGCCACCAGTGATGTGGGGAGGGACACGCAGTATTTT,CATSDVGRDTQYF
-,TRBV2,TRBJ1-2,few,TGTGCCAGCACCACAACCGGACGGACAGGCTACACCTTC,CASTTTGRTGYTF
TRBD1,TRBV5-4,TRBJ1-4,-,TGTGCCAGCAGCTTGCAGGGGGCGGCTGAAAAACTGTTTTTT,CASSLQGAAEKLFF
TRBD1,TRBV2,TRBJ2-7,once,TGTGCCAGCACCAGGGACAGTGATTACGAGCAGTACTTC,CASTRDSDYEQYF
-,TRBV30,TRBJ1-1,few,TGTGCCTGGACCTGGTCGGCGGGAGAGACTGAAGCTTTCTTT,CAWTWSAGETEAFF
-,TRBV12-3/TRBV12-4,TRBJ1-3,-,TGTGCCAGCAGTTTGCCCGGGGGCGCGAACACCATATATTTT,CASSLPGGANTIYF
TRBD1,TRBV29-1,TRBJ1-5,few,TGCAGCGTTGGGGACAGAAATCAGCCCCAGCATTTT,CSVGDRNQPQHF
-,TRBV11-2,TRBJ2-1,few,TGTGCCAGCGTGGGCGGGGGCCTCCGGGGTGAGCAGTTCTTC,CASVGGGLRGEQFF
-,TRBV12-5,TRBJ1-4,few,TGTGCTAGTGGTTTGGAGGGAGCTAAACTGTTTTTT,CASGLEGAKLFF
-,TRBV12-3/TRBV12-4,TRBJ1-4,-,TGTGCCAGCAGTCTTAGGGGAGGGAAGATTGAAAAACTGTTTTTT,CASSLRGGKIEKLFF
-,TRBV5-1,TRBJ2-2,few,TGCGCCAGCAGAACGGGAGCCACCGGGGAGCTGTTTTTT,CASRTGATGELFF
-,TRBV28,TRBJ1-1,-,TGTGCCAGCAGTTCCGCGGCCCAGGGAGACACTGAAGCTTTCTTT,CASSSAAQGDTEAFF
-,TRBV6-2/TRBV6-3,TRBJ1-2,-,TGTGCCAGCACCAAGAGGGGCACCCTTGACTATGGCTACACCTTC,CASTKRGTLDYGYTF
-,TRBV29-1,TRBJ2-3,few,TGCAGCGCACCGGGGAGGGGGAGTAGCACAGATACGCAGTATTTT,CSAPGRGSSTDTQYF
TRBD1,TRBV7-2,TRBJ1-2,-,TGTGCCAGCAGTTCGACAGGGGGCGACTATGGCTACACCTTC,CASSSTGGDYGYTF
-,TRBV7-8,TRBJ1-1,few,TGTGCCAGCAGAGGTGCATGGAACACTGAAGCTTTCTTT,CASRGAWNTEAFF
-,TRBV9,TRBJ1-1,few,TGTGCCAGCAGCGTAGGTAGTTGGGGAGTAGCTTTCTTT,CASSVGSWGVAFF
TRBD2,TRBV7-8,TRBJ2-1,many,TGTGCCAGCAGCTCACCGGGACTAGCGGGGGTCACGGGATTCTTC,CASSSPGLAGVTGFF
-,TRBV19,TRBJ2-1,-,TGTGCCAGTAGTTGGTACAATGAGCAGTTCTTC,CASSWYNEQFF
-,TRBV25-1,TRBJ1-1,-,TGTGCCAGCAGTGAATATTTCACTGAAGCTTTCTTT,CASSEYFTEAFF
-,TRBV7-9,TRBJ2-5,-,TGTGCCAGCAGCCCCGGACCCCTTACGACCCAGTACTTC,CASSPGPLTTQYF
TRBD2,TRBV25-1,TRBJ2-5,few,TGTGCCAGCAGTGAACTAGCGGGGGGTTACCAAGAGACCCAGTACTTC,CASSELAGGYQETQYF
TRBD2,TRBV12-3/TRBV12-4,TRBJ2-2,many,TGTGCCAGCAGTTTACTAGCGGGGGAGGGGGAGCTGTTTTTT,CASSLLAGEGELFF
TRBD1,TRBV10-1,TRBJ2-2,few,TGCGCCAGCAGTAAAACCCTACCTGGGACAGGGAGCACCGGGGAGCTGTTTTTT,CASSKTLPGTGSTGELFF
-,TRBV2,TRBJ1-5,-,TGTGCCAGCAGTGAAAGGTGGAGGCAGCCCCAGCATTTT,CASSERWRQPQHF
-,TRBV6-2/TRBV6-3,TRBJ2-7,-,TGTGCCAGCAGTTACCGCCAAGAGCAGGCCGTAGGCTACGAGCAGTACTTC,CASSYRQEQAVGYEQYF
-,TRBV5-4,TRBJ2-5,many,TGTGCCAGCAGCTTGTCTGGGGCTGAAGAGACCCAGTACTTC,CASSLSGAEETQYF
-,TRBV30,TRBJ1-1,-,TGTGCCTGGGAGGGCACTGAAGCTTTCTTT,CAWEGTEAFF